This T cell receptor beta chain was recovered during a study of blood T cell repertoires in COVID-19. Assay: immunoSEQ multiplex PCR; the TCRdb copy retains only in-frame clones and omits some. The table has approximately 280,000 clones, 90% seen once. Trimming cost V 3 bases and J 0 bases, with 10 bases left between them. Germline V gene sequence: CDR1 SGHRS, CDR2 YFSETQ. The CDR3 has 14 amino acids. Sequencing input: PBMCs or T cells enriched from blood (not recorded which). The V and J genes are TRBV5-1 and TRBJ2-7, with D unresolved. The source of this sequence is a young woman with acute COVID-19. This CDR3 reads CASSSSGSSYEQYF. In nucleotides, the CDR3 is TGCGCCAGCAGCTCGTCCGGGTCCTCCTACGAGCAGTACTTC.